This TCR beta chain stems from a study of blood T cell repertoires in COVID-19. Per the study methods: Estimates of nucleated cell counts were drawn from the amplification of reference gene primers. Sequencing used immunoSEQ multiplex PCR; TCRdb keeps in-frame clones, though not all of them. The D gene and trimming were derived from the DNA, and the V and J assignments and clone size from that table. The sample consists of 230,000 or so clones, 80% to 85% of them appearing once. Germline V gene sequence: CDR1 LNHNV, CDR2 YYDKDF (reference sequence). The length of the CDR3 is 16 residues. With 2 bases clipped from V and 1 base from J, the junction kept 4 bases outside the gene matches. Enrollees, about 18 to 89 years old, lived in about two dozen US areas. Two negative PCRs, clearance, or symptom resolution were required of recovered Cohort 3 donors.

This chain joins TRBV15 and TRBJ1-5; TRBD1 agrees at 8 bases. The sequencing input was PBMCs or T cells enriched from blood (not recorded which). The sequence came from a man in his fifties who had recovered from COVID-19. Here the CDR3 DNA reads TGTGCCACCAGCAGACCCCAGGGGGCGAGCAATCAGCCCCAGCATTTT. Encoded protein: CATSRPQGASNQPQHF.